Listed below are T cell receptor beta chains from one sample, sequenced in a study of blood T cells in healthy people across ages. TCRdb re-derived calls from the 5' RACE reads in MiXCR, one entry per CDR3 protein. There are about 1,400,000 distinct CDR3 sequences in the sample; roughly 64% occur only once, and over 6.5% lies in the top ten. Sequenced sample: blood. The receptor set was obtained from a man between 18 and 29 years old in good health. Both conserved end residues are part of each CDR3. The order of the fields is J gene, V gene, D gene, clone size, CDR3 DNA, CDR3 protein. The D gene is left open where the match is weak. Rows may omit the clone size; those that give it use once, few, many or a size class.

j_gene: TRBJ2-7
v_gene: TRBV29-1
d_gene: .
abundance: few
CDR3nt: TGCAGCGTTGGGGCCGGAGGGGAGCAGTACTTC
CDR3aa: CSVGAGGEQYF

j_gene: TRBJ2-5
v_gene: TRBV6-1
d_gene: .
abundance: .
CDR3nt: TGTGCCAGCAAGCATACCCAGGGCAGGGAGACCCAGTACTTC
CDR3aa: CASKHTQGRETQYF

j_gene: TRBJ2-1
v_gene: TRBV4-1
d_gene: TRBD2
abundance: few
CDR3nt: TGCGCCAGCAGCCAAGTCCTAGCGGGGGCTTACAATGAGCAGTTCTTC
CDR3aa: CASSQVLAGAYNEQFF

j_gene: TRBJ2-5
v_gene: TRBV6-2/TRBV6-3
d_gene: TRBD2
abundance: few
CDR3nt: TGTGCCAGCAGTTACTCCTGGTCTAGCGGGCAAGAGACCCAGTACTTC
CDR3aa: CASSYSWSSGQETQYF

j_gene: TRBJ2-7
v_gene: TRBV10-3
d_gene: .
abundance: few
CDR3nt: TGTGCTACCCTGCTTGGGTCGTCCTACGAGCAGTACTTC
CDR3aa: CATLLGSSYEQYF

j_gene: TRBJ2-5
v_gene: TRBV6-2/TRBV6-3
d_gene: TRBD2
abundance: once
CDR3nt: TGTGCCAGCAGAATGACTAGCGGCCAAGAGACCCAGTACTTC
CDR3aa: CASRMTSGQETQYF

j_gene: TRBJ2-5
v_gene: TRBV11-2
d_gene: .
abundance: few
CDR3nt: TGTGCCAGCAGCTTAAGGGCTTCGCGGGGAAGGGGCTACCAAGAGACCCAGTACTTC
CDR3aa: CASSLRASRGRGYQETQYF

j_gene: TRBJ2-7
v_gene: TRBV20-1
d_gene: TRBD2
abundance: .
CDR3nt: TGCAGTGCTAGAGACGAACTAGGGCGCGGGAGATGGAGCGAGCAGTACTTC
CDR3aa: CSARDELGRGRWSEQYF

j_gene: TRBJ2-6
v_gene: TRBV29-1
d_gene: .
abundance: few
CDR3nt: TGCAGCGTTGCCGGGTCTGGGGCCAACGTCCTGACTTTC
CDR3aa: CSVAGSGANVLTF

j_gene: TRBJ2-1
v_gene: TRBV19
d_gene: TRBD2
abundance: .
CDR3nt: TGTGCCAGTGGAACTAGCGGGAGGGCCAGTTCGTTCTTC
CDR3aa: CASGTSGRASSFF

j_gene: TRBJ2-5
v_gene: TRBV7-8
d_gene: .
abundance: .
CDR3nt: TGTGCCAGCAGCTTAGATAGGAGTACGGAGACCCAGTACTTC
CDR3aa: CASSLDRSTETQYF

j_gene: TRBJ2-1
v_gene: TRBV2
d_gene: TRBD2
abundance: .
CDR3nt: TGTGCCAGCAGACCTTCCTCACTAGCGGATCCTTACAATGAGCAGTTCTTC
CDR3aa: CASRPSSLADPYNEQFF

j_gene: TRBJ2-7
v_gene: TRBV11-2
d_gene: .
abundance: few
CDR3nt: TGTGCCAGCAGCTTAGAGGGATCGGGTCCCTACGAGCAGTACTTC
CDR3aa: CASSLEGSGPYEQYF

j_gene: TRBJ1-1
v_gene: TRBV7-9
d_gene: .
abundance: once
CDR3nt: TGTGCCAGCAGCCCTCCTTGGGGCGAGGGGATGAACACTGAAGCTTTCTTT
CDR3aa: CASSPPWGEGMNTEAFF

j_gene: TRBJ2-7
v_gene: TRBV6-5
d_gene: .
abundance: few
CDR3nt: TGTGCCAGCAGTTACTCGACGGGAGTTTCCGAGCAGTACTTC
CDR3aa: CASSYSTGVSEQYF

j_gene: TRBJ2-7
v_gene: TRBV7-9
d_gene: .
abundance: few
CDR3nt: TGTGCCAGCAGCTTTTCCCTCCGGGGCTCGTACGAGCAGTACTTC
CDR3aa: CASSFSLRGSYEQYF

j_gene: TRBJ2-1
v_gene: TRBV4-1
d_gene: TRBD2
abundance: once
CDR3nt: TGCGCCAGCAGCCAAGCGGTCGCTGGACTAGCGGCGTACAGTGAGCAGTTCTTC
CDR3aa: CASSQAVAGLAAYSEQFF

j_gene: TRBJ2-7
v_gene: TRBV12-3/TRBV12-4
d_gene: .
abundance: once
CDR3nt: TGTGCCAGCGGCCGGGCCAGACCTTCCTACGAGCAGTACTTC
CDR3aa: CASGRARPSYEQYF

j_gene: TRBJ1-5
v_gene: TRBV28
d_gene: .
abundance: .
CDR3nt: TGTGCCAGCACCATACCAACCGAACGGAGCAATCAGCCCCAGCATTTT
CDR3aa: CASTIPTERSNQPQHF

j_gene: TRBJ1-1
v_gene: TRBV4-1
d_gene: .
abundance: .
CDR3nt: TGCGCCAGCAGCCAATTCTGGGACACTGAAGCTTTCTTT
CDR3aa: CASSQFWDTEAFF

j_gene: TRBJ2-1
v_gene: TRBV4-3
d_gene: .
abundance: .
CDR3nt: TGCGCCAGCAGCCAAGACCCGGGCGGGGTATCCTACAATGAGCAGTTCTTC
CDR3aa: CASSQDPGGVSYNEQFF

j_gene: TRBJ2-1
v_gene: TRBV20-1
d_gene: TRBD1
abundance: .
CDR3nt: TGCAGTGCTAAAGGACAGGGAGTGTGGGCGCAGTTCTTC
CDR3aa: CSAKGQGVWAQFF

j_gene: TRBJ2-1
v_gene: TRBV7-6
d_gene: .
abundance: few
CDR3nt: TGTGCCAGCAGACCGGGACATATCTACAATGAGCAGTTCTTC
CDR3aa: CASRPGHIYNEQFF

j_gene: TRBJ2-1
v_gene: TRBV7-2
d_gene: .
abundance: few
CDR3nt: TGTGCCAGCAGCTTAATGGGTCTTGGTGAGCAGTTCTTC
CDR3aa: CASSLMGLGEQFF

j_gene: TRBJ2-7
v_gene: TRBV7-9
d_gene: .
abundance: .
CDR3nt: TGTGCCAGCAGCCCCCTTGACTGGTACTACGAGCAGTACTTC
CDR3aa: CASSPLDWYYEQYF

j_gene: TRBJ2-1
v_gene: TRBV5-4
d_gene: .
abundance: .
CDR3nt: TGTGCCAGCAAAGGGGCAGGGGAGCACTACAATGAGCAGTTCTTC
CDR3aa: CASKGAGEHYNEQFF

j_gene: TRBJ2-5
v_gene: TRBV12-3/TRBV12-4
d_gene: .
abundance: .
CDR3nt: TGTGCCAGCAGAACAAGGACTGGGCTAGGGACCCAGTACTTC
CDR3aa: CASRTRTGLGTQYF

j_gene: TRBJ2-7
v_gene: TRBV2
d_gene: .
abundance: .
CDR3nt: TGTGCCAGCAAGGCAGGGAACCCCTACGAGCAGTACTTC
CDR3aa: CASKAGNPYEQYF

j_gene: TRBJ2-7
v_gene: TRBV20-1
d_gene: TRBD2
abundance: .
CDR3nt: TGTAGTGCTAGATCTGAAACTAGCGGATACGAGCAGTACTTC
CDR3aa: CSARSETSGYEQYF

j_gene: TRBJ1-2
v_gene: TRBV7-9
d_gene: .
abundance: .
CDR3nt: TGTGCCAGCAGCCCCCGGACGACTAACTATGGCTACACCTTC
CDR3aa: CASSPRTTNYGYTF

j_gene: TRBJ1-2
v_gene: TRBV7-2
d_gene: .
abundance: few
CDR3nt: TGTGCCAGCAGCTTAGCGGAGACGGGGCTGGGGGATGGCTACACCTTC
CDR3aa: CASSLAETGLGDGYTF

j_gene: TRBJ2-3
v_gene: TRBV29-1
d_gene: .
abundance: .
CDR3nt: TGCAGCGTTGAATGGCAGGGCTCAGATACGCAGTATTTT
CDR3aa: CSVEWQGSDTQYF

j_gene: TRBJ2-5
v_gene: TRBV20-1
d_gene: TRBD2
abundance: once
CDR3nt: TGCAGTGCTAGAGGTCAAGCGGGAGTGGAGGAGACCCAGTACTTC
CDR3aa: CSARGQAGVEETQYF

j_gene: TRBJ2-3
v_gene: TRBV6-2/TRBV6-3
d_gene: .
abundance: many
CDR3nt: TGTGCCAGCAGTTCGGGACCGAGCACAGATACGCAGTATTTT
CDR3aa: CASSSGPSTDTQYF

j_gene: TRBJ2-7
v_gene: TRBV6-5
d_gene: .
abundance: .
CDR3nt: TGTGCCAGCAGTCCCAGCTGGAGTGGAGGTGACTACGAGCAGTACTTC
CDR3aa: CASSPSWSGGDYEQYF

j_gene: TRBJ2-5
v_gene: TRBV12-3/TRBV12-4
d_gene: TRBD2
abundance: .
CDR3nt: TGTGCCAGCACCACCCGACTAGCGGGAGAAGAGACCCAGTACTTC
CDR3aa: CASTTRLAGEETQYF

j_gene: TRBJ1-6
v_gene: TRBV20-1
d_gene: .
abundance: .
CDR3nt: TGCAGTGCTAGAGATAGGTGGGACACAAATTCACCCCTCCACTTT
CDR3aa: CSARDRWDTNSPLHF

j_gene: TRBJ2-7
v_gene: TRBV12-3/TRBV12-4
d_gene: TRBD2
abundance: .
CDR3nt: TGTGCCAGCAGCCCGACTAGCGGGAGCGAGCAGTACTTC
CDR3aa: CASSPTSGSEQYF

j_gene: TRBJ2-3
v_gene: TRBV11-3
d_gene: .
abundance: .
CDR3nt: TGTGCCTGCAGCTCAAGAGTGCTGGCGGGCCCACAGTATACGCAGTATTTT
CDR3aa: CACSSRVLAGPQYTQYF

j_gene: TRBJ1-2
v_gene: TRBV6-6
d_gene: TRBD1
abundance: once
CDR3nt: TGTGCCAGCAGTTACTTACCGACAGGGGAATGGTATGGCTACACCTTC
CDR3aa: CASSYLPTGEWYGYTF

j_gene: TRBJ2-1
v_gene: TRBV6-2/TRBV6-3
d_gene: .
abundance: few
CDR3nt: TGTGCCAGCAGTTACTCGCGAGGGGGAGCGTACAATGAGCAGTTCTTC
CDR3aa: CASSYSRGGAYNEQFF

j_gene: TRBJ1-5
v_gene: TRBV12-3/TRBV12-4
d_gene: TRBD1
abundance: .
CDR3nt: TGTGCCAGCAGTTTAGGCCGCTTACATGACAGGGGCAATCAGCCCCAGCATTTT
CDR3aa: CASSLGRLHDRGNQPQHF

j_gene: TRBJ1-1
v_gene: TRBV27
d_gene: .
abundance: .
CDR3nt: TGTGCCAGCAGAAGAGGGACACTAAACACTGAAGCTTTCTTT
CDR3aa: CASRRGTLNTEAFF

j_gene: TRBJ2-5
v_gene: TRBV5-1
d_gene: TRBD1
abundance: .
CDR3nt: TGCGCCAGCAGCTTGGCCAACAGGGGAATTCAAGAGACCCAGTACTTC
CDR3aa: CASSLANRGIQETQYF

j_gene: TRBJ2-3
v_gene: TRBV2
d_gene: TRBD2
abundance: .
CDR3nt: TGTGCCAGCAGTGGCACGCTAGCGGAGATTAACACAGATACGCAGTATTTT
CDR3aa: CASSGTLAEINTDTQYF

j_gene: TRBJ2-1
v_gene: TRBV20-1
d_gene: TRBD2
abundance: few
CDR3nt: TGCAGTGCTAGAGATCTTCGCGGGAGGTTCCATGAGCAGTTCTTC
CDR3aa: CSARDLRGRFHEQFF